This T cell receptor beta chain originates from a study of cytomegalovirus exposure and HLA in healthy donors. The overall study: The 650 to 850 first-cohort repertoires and the approximately 130 validation repertoires shared the same platform, a later analysis reported. General study points: There were around 160 TCR beta chains listed as cytomegalovirus-associated. A classifier reportedly called cytomegalovirus status with high sensitivity and specificity.

Separate from the roughly 710-subject first cohort, the 120-subject validation cohort was the one that the donors belonged to. Assay used: immunoSEQ multiplex PCR; TCRdb lists only in-frame clones, some missing. The sample has roughly 98,000 clones; 87% are singletons. Regarding this clone: What it binds is not known.

The length of the CDR3 is 12 residues. The V gene lost 4 bases and the J gene lost 7 bases, with 10 bases spanning the gap. Germline V gives CDR1 LNHDA, CDR2 SQIVND (reference sequence). The rearrangement links TRBV19 to TRBJ1-1, with a weak D call TRBD1 (6 bases). Material for sequencing was PBMCs. The sequence derives from a woman between 25 and 40 years old in good health and CMV-seronegative. CDR3 DNA sequence: TGTGCCAGTAGTAGACAGGCGAATGAAGCTTTCTTT. This translates into CASSRQANEAFF.